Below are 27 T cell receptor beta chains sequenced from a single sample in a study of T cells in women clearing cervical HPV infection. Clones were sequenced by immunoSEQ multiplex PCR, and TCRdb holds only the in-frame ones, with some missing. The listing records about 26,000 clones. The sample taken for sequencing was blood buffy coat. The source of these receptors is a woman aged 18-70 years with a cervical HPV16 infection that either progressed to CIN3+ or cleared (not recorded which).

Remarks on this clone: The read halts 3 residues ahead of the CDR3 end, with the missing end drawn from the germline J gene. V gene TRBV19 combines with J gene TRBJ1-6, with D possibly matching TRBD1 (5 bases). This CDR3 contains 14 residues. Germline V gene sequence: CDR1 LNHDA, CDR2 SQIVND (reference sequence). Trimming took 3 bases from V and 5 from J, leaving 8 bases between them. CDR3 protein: CASSIAGNNSPLHF. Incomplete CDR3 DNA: TGTGCCAGTAGTATCGCAGGGAATAATTCACCC.

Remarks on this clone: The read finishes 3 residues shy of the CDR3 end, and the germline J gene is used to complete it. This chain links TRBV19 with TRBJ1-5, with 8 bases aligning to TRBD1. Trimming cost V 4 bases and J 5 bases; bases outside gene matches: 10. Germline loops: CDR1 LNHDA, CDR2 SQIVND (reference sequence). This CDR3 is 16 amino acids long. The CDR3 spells CASSNYGQGGDQPQHF. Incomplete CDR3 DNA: TGTGCCAGTAGTAACTACGGACAGGGCGGCGATCAGCCC.

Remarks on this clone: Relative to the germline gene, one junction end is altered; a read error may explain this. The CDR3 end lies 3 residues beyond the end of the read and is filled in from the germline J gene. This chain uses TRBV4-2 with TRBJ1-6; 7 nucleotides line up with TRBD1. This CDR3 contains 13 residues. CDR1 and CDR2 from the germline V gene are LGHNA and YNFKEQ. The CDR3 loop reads CASSQGGNSPLHF. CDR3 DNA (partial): TGCGCCAGCAGCCAGGGGGGGAATTCACCC.

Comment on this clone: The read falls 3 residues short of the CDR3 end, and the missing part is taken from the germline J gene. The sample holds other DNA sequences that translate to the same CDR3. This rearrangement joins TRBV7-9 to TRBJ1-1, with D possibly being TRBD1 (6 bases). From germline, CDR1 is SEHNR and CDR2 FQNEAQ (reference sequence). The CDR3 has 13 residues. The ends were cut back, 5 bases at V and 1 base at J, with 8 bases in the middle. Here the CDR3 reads CASSPRGNTEAFF. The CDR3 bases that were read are TGTGCCAGCAGCCCCAGGGGGAACACTGAA.

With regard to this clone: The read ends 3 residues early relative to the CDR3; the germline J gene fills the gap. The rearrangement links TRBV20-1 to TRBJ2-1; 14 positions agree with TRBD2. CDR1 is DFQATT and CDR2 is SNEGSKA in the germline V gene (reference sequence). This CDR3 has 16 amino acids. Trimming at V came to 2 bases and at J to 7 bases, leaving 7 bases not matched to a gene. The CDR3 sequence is CSARTWTSGGLNEQFF. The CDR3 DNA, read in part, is TGCAGTGCTAGAACTTGGACTAGCGGGGGGTTAAATGAG.

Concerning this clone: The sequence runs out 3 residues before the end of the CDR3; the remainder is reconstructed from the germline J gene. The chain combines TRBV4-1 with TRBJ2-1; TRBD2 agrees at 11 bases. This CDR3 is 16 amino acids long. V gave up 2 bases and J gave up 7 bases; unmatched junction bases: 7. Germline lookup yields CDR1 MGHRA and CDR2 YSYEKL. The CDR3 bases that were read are TGCGCCAGCAGCCAATTATCTAGCGGGGGGATAAATGAG. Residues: CASSQLSSGGINE. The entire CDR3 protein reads CASSQLSSGGINEQFF.

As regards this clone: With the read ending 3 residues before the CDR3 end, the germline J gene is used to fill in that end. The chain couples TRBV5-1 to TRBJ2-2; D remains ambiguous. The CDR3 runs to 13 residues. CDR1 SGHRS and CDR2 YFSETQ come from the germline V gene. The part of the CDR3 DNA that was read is TGCGCCAGCAGCTTGGGGGCTAATGAAAAG. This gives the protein CASSLGANEK. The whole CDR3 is CASSLGANEKLFF.

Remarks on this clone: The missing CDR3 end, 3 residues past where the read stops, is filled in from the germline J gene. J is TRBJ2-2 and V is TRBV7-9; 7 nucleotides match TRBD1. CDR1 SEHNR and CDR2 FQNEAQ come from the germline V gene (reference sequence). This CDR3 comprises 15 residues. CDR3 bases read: TGTGCCAGCAGCTACAACAGGGGTGTCGGGGAAAAG. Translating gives CASSYNRGVGEK. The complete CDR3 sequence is CASSYNRGVGEKLFF.

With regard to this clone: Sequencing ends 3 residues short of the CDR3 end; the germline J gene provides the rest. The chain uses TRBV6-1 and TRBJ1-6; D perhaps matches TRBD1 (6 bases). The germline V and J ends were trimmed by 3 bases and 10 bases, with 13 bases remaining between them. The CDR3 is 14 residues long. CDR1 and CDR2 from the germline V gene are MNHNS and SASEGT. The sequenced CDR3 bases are TGTGCCAGCAGTGACAGGGGAATAGAGTCACCC. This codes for CASSDRGIESP. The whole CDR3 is CASSDRGIESPLHF.

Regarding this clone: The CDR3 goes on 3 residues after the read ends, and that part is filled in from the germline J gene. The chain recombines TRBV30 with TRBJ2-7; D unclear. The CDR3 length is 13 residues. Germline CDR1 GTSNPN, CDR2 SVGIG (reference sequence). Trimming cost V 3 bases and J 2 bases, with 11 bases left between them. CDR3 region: CAWSSDTAYEQYF. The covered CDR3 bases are TGTGCCTGGAGCAGTGACACTGCCTACGAG.

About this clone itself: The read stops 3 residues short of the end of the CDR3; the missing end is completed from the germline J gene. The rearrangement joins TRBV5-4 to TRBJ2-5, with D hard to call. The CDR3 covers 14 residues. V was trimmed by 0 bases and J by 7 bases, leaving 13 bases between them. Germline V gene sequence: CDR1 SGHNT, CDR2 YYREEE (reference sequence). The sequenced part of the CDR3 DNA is TGTGCCAGCAGCTTGGATCAGGATGTGGGGACC. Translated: CASSLDQDVGT. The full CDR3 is CASSLDQDVGTQYF.

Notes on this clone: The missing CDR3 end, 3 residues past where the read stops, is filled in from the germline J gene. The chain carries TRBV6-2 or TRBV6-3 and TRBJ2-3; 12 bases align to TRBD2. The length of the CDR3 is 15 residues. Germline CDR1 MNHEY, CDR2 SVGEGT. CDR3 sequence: CASSYDSSGRETQYF. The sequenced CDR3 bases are TGTGCCAGCAGTTACGATTCTAGCGGGAGGGAGACG.

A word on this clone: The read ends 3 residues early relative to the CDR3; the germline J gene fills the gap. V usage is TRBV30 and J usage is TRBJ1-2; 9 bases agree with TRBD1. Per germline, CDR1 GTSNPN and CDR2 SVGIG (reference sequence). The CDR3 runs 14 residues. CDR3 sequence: CAWAGGQGGNDYTF. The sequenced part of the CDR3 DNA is TGTGCCTGGGCGGGGGGACAGGGTGGGAATGAC. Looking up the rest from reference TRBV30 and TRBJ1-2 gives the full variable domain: SQTIHQWPATLVQPVGSPLSLECTVEGTSNPNLYWYRQAAGRGLQLLFYSVGIGQISSEVPQNLSASRPQDRQFILSSKKLLLSDSGFYLCAWAGGQGGNDYTFGSGTRLTVV.

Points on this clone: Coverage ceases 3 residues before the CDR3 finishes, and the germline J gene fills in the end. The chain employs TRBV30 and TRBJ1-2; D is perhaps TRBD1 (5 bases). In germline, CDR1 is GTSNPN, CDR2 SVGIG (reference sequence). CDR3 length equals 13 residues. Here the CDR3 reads CAATGTNLADYTF. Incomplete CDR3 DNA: TGTGCCGCAACGGGGACTAACCTCGCCGAC.

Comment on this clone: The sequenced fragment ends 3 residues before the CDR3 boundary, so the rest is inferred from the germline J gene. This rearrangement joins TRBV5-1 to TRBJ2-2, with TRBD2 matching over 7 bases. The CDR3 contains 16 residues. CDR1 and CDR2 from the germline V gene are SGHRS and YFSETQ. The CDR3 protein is CASSPGGHSGANVLFF. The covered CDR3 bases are TGCGCCAGCAGCCCGGGAGGTCACTCTGGGGCCAACGTG.

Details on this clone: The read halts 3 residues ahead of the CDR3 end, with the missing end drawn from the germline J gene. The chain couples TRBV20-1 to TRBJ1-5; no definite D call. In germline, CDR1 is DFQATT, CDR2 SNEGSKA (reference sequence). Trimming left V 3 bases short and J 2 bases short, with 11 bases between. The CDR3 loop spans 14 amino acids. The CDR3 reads CSASSGTRNQPQHF. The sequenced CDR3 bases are TGCAGTGCTAGTTCTGGTACTCGCAATCAGCCC.

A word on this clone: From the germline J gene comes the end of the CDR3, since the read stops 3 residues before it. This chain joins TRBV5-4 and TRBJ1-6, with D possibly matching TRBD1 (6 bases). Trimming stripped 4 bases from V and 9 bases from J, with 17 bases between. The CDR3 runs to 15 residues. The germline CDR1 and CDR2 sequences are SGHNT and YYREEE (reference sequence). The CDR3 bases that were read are TGTGCCAGCAGCATCACAGGGACCGAGACTTCACCC. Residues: CASSITGTETSP. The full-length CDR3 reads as CASSITGTETSPLHF. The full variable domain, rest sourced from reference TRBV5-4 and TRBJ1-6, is ETGVTQSPTHLIKTRGQQVTLRCSSQSGHNTVSWYQQALGQGPQFIFQYYREEENGRGNFPPRFSGLQFPNYSSELNVNALELDDSALYLCASSITGTETSPLHFGNGTRLTVT.

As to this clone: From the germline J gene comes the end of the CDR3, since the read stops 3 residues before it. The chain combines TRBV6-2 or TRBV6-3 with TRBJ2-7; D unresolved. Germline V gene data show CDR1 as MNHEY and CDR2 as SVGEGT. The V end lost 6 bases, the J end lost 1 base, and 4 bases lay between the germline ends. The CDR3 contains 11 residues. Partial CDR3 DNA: TGTGCCAGCAGCCATTCCTACGAG. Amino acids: CASSHSYE. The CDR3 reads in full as CASSHSYEQYF.

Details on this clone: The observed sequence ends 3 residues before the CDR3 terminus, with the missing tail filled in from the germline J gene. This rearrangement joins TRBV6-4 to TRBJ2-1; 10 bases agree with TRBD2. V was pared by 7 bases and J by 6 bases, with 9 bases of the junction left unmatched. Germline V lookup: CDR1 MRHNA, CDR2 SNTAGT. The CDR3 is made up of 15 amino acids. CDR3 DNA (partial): TGTGCCAGCAAGTCGCTAGCGGGGGTCTCCAATGAG. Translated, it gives CASKSLAGVSNE. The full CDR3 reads CASKSLAGVSNEQFF.

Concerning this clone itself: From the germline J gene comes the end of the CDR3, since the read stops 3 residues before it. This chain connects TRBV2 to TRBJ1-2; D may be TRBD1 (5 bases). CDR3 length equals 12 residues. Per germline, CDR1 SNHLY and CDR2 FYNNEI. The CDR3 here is CASMVGVAGYTF. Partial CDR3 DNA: TGTGCCAGCATGGTAGGGGTTGCGGGC.

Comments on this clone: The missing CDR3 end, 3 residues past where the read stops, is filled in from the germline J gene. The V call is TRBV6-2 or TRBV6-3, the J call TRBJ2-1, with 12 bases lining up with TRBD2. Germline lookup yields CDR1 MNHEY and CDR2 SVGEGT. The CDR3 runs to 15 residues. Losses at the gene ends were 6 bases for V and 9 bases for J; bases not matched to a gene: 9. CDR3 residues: CASSRPGLAGFEQFF. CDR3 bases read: TGTGCCAGCAGCCGCCCGGGACTAGCGGGTTTTGAG.

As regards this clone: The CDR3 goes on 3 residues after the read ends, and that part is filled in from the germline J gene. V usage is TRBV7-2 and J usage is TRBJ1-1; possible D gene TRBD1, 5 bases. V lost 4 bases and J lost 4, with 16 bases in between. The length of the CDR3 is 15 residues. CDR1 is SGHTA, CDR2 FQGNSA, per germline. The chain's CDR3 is CASSSSGGALTEAFF. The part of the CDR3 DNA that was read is TGTGCCAGCAGCTCTTCGGGAGGGGCCCTCACTGAA.

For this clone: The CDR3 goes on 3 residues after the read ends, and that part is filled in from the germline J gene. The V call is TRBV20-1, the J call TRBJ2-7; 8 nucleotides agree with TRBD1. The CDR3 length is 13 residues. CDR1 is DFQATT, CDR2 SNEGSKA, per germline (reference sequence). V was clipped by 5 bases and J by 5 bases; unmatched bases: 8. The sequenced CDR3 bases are TGCAGTGCTGGGGGACAGGCTTCCCACGAG. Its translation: CSAGGQASHE. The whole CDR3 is CSAGGQASHEQYF.

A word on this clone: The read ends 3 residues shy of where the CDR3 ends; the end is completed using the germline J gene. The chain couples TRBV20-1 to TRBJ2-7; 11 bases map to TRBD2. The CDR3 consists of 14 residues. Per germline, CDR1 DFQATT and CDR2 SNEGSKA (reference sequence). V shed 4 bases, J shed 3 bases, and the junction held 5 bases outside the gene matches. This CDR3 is CSANEGLADYEQYF. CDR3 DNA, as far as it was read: TGCAGTGCTAACGAGGGACTAGCGGACTACGAG.

The CDR3 spells CASSTGVYQPQHF. The DNA read from the CDR3 is TGTGCCAGTAGTACAGGGGTGTATCAGCCC. The V and J genes are TRBV19 and TRBJ1-5; D perhaps matches TRBD1 (6 bases). The missing CDR3 end, 3 residues past where the read stops, is filled in from the germline J gene. Looked up from germline, CDR1 is LNHDA and CDR2 is SQIVND (reference sequence). The CDR3 has 13 amino acids. Trimming removed 4 bases at V and 5 bases at J, with 9 bases between.

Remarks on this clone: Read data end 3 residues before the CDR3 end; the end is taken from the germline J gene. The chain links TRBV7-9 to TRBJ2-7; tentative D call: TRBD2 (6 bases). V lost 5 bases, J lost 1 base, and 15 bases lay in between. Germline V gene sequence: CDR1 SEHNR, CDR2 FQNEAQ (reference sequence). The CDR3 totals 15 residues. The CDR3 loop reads CASSTHGGSSYEQYF. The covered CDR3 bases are TGTGCCAGCAGCACCCACGGGGGTTCTTCCTACGAG.

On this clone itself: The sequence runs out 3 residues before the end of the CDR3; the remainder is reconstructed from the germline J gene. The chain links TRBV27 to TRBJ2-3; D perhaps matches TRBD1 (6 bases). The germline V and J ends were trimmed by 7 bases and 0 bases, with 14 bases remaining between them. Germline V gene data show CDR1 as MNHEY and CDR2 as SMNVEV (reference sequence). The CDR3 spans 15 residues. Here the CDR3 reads CASTQDRTSTDTQYF. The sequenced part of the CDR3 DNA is TGTGCCAGCACTCAGGACAGAACTAGCACAGATACG.